This section outlines one T cell receptor beta chain sequence together with its context. What it binds is not known. Amplification of TCR alpha and beta CDR3 regions from RNA used iRepertoire nested multiplex PCR. Via MiXCR, TCRdb re-called the multiplex PCR reads, giving one row per CDR3 protein. This table has 150,000 to 200,000 distinct CDR3 sequences, around 45% appearing once. The data belong to a study of glioma-infiltrating T cells. Study results and caveats: Very few CDR3 sequences were shared between tissue and blood.

V lost 4 bases and J 2 bases, leaving 11 bases between the germline ends. The CDR3 has 14 residues. The origin of this receptor is a human donor with low-grade glioma or glioblastoma, undergoing nonglioma brain surgery, or in good health (not recorded which). The V and J genes are TRBV12-3 or TRBV12-4 and TRBJ1-2; no firm D call. Sequenced input: glioma tissue, nonneoplastic brain tissue, or PBMCs (not recorded which). The CDR3 nucleotides read TGTGCCAGCAGTTCTGGACGGGCCAACTATGGCTACACCTTC. It specifies CASSSGRANYGYTF.